Following are 7 T cell receptor beta chains from one sample sequenced in a study of vaccination effects on CD4 cells after COVID-19. This table comes from immunoSEQ multiplex PCR, and its TCRdb copy is limited to in-frame clones, with some not included. The sample has tens of thousands of clones, 55% to 85% seen once. Which antigens these TCRs recognize remains unknown. ViraFEST expansion of antigen-specific CD4+ T cells with viral peptide pools preceded sequencing. On approximately day 9 of culture, CD4+ T cells were separated out. Two doses of either BNT162b2 or mRNA-1273 were given to each participant. The sample here was CD4+ T cells from PBMCs cultured with HCoV-229E spike peptides, taken after COVID-19 vaccination. The receptor set was obtained from a human donor who received a COVID-19 vaccine.

This clone has just one count. This rearrangement joins TRBV3-1 (or the pseudogene TRBV3-2) to TRBJ2-1; 7 nucleotides line up with TRBD2. The CDR3 runs 17 residues. Germline CDR1 and CDR2: LGHDT and YNNKEL (reference sequence). The V gene end was trimmed by 1 base and the J gene end by 9 bases; junction bases not matched to a gene: 15. As DNA, the CDR3 is TGTGCCAGCAGCCAAGGGGGGGGAGGAGTGAGATTTGGTGAGCAGTTCTTC. It yields the protein CASSQGGGGVRFGEQFF.

This clone was detected only a few times. This rearrangement joins TRBV19 to TRBJ1-2; TRBD1 is a possible D gene (5 bases). V was clipped by 2 bases and J by 3 bases, with 13 bases between them. Germline values: CDR1 LNHDA, CDR2 SQIVND (reference sequence). The CDR3 loop spans 15 amino acids. The CDR3 reads CASSIRGIRDYGYTF. As DNA, the CDR3 is TGTGCCAGTAGTATACGGGGAATCAGGGACTATGGCTACACCTTC.

Here the CDR3 reads CASSMRDRGIETQYF. The CDR3 DNA reads TGTGCCAGTAGTATGAGGGACAGGGGAATAGAGACCCAGTACTTC. The chain couples TRBV19 to TRBJ2-5; 10 bases match TRBD1. CDR1 is LNHDA, CDR2 SQIVND, per germline (reference sequence). V trimming: 3 bases; J trimming: 4 bases; junction bases outside the gene matches: 5. CDR3 size: 15 residues.

CDR3 nucleotide sequence: TGTGCCAGCAGCCAAGTAGGGGGCAGGCAGTACGTC. Protein product: CASSQVGGRQYV. This chain connects TRBV14 to TRBJ2-7, with 7 positions matching TRBD1. Germline assignment: CDR1 SGHDN and CDR2 FVKESK. This CDR3 comprises 12 residues. J lost 9 bases, V lost 1 base, and 3 bases had no gene match.

This sequence joins TRBV4-3 and TRBJ2-3; 11 bases map to TRBD2. The CDR3 covers 16 residues. Per the germline V gene, CDR1 is LGHNA and CDR2 is YSLEER. The V and J ends lost 4 bases and 4 bases, in that order; junction bases with no gene match: 7. CDR3 in DNA: TGCGCCAGCAGCCCCTGGCTAGCGGGGGGCGCAGATACGCAGTATTTT. It codes for CASSPWLAGGADTQYF.

This chain uses TRBV3-1 (or the pseudogene TRBV3-2) with TRBJ1-1; no firm D call. Trimming removed 0 bases from V and 3 bases from J, with 8 bases in between. The CDR3 contains 14 residues. Germline CDR1 reads LGHDT; CDR2 reads YNNKEL (reference sequence). The CDR3 DNA reads TGTGCCAGCAGCCAAGAAGGCTCATACACTGAAGCTTTCTTT. It specifies CASSQEGSYTEAFF.

This chain connects TRBV7-8 to TRBJ2-2; tentative D call: TRBD2 (5 bases). The V and J ends lost 5 bases and 8 bases respectively, with 15 bases between them. The CDR3 contains 14 residues. Germline assignment: CDR1 SGHVS and CDR2 FQNEAQ. The CDR3 here is CASSRGSPPGELFF. CDR3 nucleotides: TGTGCCAGCAGCCGCGGGTCTCCCCCGGGGGAGCTGTTTTTT. Full variable domain (remainder filled in from reference TRBV7-8 and TRBJ2-2): GAGVSQSPRYKVAKRGQDVALRCDPISGHVSLFWYQQALGQGPEFLTYFQNEAQLDKSGLPSDRFFAERPEGSVSTLKIQRTQQEDSAVYLCASSRGSPPGELFFGEGSRLTVL.